This T cell receptor beta chain was sequenced for a study of shared clonotypes between healthy human individuals. The CDR3 has 15 amino acids. Germline loops: CDR1 SGHVS, CDR2 FQNEAQ. The ends were cut back, 4 bases at V and 0 bases at J, with 12 bases in the middle. Naive CD8 cells lacked CD45RO, underwent positive selection for CCR7 and left out terminally differentiated effector memory CD45RA+ cells. Using immunoSEQ multiplex PCR, the repertoire was profiled, and TCRdb retains in-frame clones only, with some absent. The table has roughly 590,000 clones, 95% seen once. The source is a woman aged 25 to 39 in good health. Sequencing was done on a sample of naive CD8+ T cells sorted from blood. The chain joins TRBV7-8 to TRBJ1-1; tentative D call: TRBD1 (6 bases). The CDR3 bases are TGTGCCAGCAGCTCTAGGGGGACCTTGAACACTGAAGCTTTCTTT. The encoded protein is CASSSRGTLNTEAFF.